These 3 T cell receptor beta chains originate from one sample sequenced in a study of spatial heterogeneity in lung cancer. Time point reported: sample taken at primary tumor resection. Unsorted tumor, nontumor lung tissue or cryopreserved PBMC supplied the whole RNA. TCRdb itself ran the 5' RACE reads through MiXCR, one entry per CDR3 protein. The sample has roughly 91,000 distinct CDR3 sequences, around 21% seen once. Material: PBMCs, obtained at surgery. These receptors were obtained from a male donor with early-stage non-small cell lung cancer.

V gene TRBV7-9 combines with J gene TRBJ1-5; no clear D gene. Germline lookup yields CDR1 SEHNR and CDR2 FQNEAQ (reference sequence). The CDR3 sequence is 14 residues long. Deletions cut 5 bases from V and 3 bases from J, with 11 bases between. The DNA for the CDR3 is TGTGCCAGCAGCCCAGACGGATACAATCAGCCCCAGCATTTT. Translation gives CASSPDGYNQPQHF.

CDR3 protein: CASSPDSEQFF. The CDR3, as DNA: TGTGCCAGCTCCCCGGACAGCGAGCAGTTCTTC. The chain couples TRBV18 to TRBJ2-1; TRBD1 is a possible D gene (6 bases). V dropped 6 bases and J dropped 10 bases, with 10 bases sitting between them. This CDR3 contains 11 residues. Germline loops: CDR1 KGHSH, CDR2 LQKENI.

This clonotype was detected only a few times. This chain uses TRBV2 with TRBJ2-5; no clear D. Trimming removed 8 bases at V and 2 bases at J, with 9 bases between. The CDR3 sequence is 12 residues long. Germline V lookup: CDR1 SNHLY, CDR2 FYNNEI. CDR3 in DNA: TGTGCCAGCGGTACTTCTCAAGAGACCCAGTACTTC. Its translation is CASGTSQETQYF.